Below are 25 T cell receptor beta chains sequenced from a single sample in a study of blood T cell repertoires in COVID-19. Here immunoSEQ multiplex PCR was the method, and the copy in TCRdb shows in-frame clones only, minus some. Seen here are approximately 68,000 clones, 70% to 90% observed once, and the top ten hold approximately 3%. The sample taken for sequencing was peripheral blood. The receptors here all came from an older man with active or convalescent COVID-19.

This clone occurred once. The rearrangement joins TRBV18 to TRBJ1-1; D gene unclear. CDR1 and CDR2 (germline): KGHSH, LQKENI. This CDR3 is built from 16 residues. Trimming stripped 0 bases from V and 3 bases from J, with 14 bases between. CDR3 bases: TGTGCCAGCTCACCACCGGTTCAGAAGTCTTACACTGAAGCTTTCTTT. It encodes CASSPPVQKSYTEAFF.

V and J are TRBV28 and TRBJ2-1, with 8 bases identical to TRBD1. After removal of 3 bases from V and 2 bases from J, the junction contained 3 bases not matched to a gene. The CDR3 contains 15 residues. Germline values: CDR1 MDHEN, CDR2 SYDVKM. The DNA for the CDR3 is TGTGCCAGCAGTTTCGCACAGGGGGCCTACAATGAGCAGTTCTTC. Translated: CASSFAQGAYNEQFF.

The chain joins TRBV30 to TRBJ1-4; D is possibly TRBD1 (6 bases). Germline loops: CDR1 GTSNPN, CDR2 SVGIG (reference sequence). This CDR3 has 15 amino acids. The V gene lost 2 bases and the J gene lost 7 bases, with 17 bases spanning the gap. The chain's CDR3 is CAWSSFGRGREKLFF. The DNA of the CDR3 is TGTGCCTGGAGTAGTTTCGGCAGGGGCCGTGAAAAACTGTTTTTT.

The chain links TRBV9 to TRBJ2-2, with 7 nucleotides matching TRBD2. Losses at the gene ends were 0 bases for V and 6 bases for J; bases not matched to a gene: 2. Germline V lookup: CDR1 SGDLS, CDR2 YYNGEE. The CDR3 loop spans 14 amino acids. The CDR3 DNA reads TGTGCCAGCAGCGTAGCGGCGGGGGCCGGGGAGCTGTTTTTT. This gives the protein CASSVAAGAGELFF.

This chain uses TRBV2 with TRBJ2-1; D is ambiguous. CDR1 is SNHLY, CDR2 FYNNEI, per germline. V lost 6 bases and J 16 bases, leaving 10 bases between the germline ends. CDR3 length: 9 amino acids. CDR3 DNA sequence: TGTGCCAGCAGCCTCAGTATATTCTTC. It specifies CASSLSIFF.

This chain links TRBV10-3 with TRBJ1-2; D gene ambiguous. This CDR3 has 12 residues. V gave up 5 bases and J gave up 4 bases, with 8 bases separating them. Germline CDR1 ENHRY, CDR2 SYGVKD. The CDR3 sequence is CAISTGIYGYTF. In DNA form, the CDR3 reads TGTGCCATCAGTACGGGTATCTATGGCTACACCTTC.

The V call is TRBV6-5, the J call TRBJ2-7, with 7 nucleotides matching TRBD1. CDR1 MNHEY and CDR2 SVGAGI come from the germline V gene. There are 15 residues in the CDR3. V dropped 7 bases and J dropped 3; count of bases not matched to a gene: 12. The CDR3: CASTPEKGQNYEQYF. Written as DNA, the CDR3 is TGTGCCAGCACCCCCGAGAAGGGACAGAACTACGAGCAGTACTTC.

The V and J genes are TRBV19 and TRBJ2-3, with 7 bases that match TRBD1. Germline V gene data show CDR1 as LNHDA and CDR2 as SQIVND (reference sequence). The CDR3 has 12 amino acids. Losses at the gene ends were 6 bases for V and 5 bases for J; bases not matched to a gene: 2. The CDR3 sequence is CASRNRGDTQYF. CDR3 in DNA: TGTGCCAGTAGAAACAGGGGAGATACGCAGTATTTT. The full variable domain, with the rest looked up from reference TRBV19 and TRBJ2-3, is DGGITQSPKYLFRKEGQNVTLSCEQNLNHDAMYWYRQDPGQGLRLIYYSQIVNDFQKGDIAEGYSVSREKKESFPLTVTSAQKNPTAFYLCASRNRGDTQYFGPGTRLTVL.

The chain carries TRBV18 and TRBJ1-6; TRBD1 agrees at 10 bases. The germline CDR1 and CDR2 sequences are KGHSH and LQKENI. The CDR3 totals 15 residues. The V segment lost 4 bases and the J segment 7 bases; nucleotides outside the gene matches: 4. DNA of the CDR3: TGTGCCAGCTCACTAGGACAGGGGGGGAATTCACCCCTCCACTTT. Translating gives CASSLGQGGNSPLHF.

This chain joins TRBV5-1 and TRBJ1-2, with unresolved D. V was clipped by 1 base and J by 10 bases, with 11 bases between them. This CDR3 region has 12 residues. Germline V gene sequence: CDR1 SGHRS, CDR2 YFSETQ. The CDR3: CASSLTEGIYTF. The CDR3 region has the DNA TGCGCCAGCAGCTTGACAGAAGGTATCTACACCTTC.

This chain links TRBV29-1 with TRBJ1-1; TRBD1 aligns across 7 bases. V lost 1 base, J lost 4 bases, and 3 bases stayed unmatched. CDR3 length equals 13 residues. Germline V CDR1 and CDR2: SQVTM, ANQGSEA. CDR3 residues: CSVEVAGGTEAFF. The DNA for the CDR3 is TGCAGCGTTGAAGTCGCAGGGGGCACTGAAGCTTTCTTT. Filled out from reference TRBV29-1 and TRBJ1-1, the complete variable domain reads SAVISQKPSRDICQRGTSLTIQCQVDSQVTMMFWYRQQPGQSLTLIATANQGSEATYESGFVIDKFPISRPNLTFSTLTVSNMSPEDSSIYLCSVEVAGGTEAFFGQGTRLTVV.

The CDR3 region has the DNA TGCAGCGTTGAAGCCGGGTTGATGGGACATCCGATGTACAATGAGCAGTTCTTC. It is translated as CSVEAGLMGHPMYNEQFF. The chain uses TRBV29-1 and TRBJ2-1; possible D gene TRBD1, 6 bases. V was pared by 1 base and J by 4 bases, with 23 bases between. Germline CDR1 and CDR2: SQVTM and ANQGSEA. The CDR3 is 18 amino acids.

The rearrangement joins TRBV11-2 to TRBJ1-3; unclear D gene. The CDR3 runs 17 residues. Trimming stripped 0 bases from V and 0 bases from J, with 12 bases between. The germline gives CDR1 SGHAT, CDR2 FQNNGV. CDR3 nucleotide sequence: TGTGCCAGCAGCTTAGATCTTGGAGCGATCTCTGGAAACACCATATATTTT. Translating gives CASSLDLGAISGNTIYF. The full variable domain, rest sourced from reference TRBV11-2 and TRBJ1-3, is EAGVAQSPRYKIIEKRQSVAFWCNPISGHATLYWYQQILGQGPKLLIQFQNNGVVDDSQLPKDRFSAERLKGVDSTLKIQPAKLEDSAVYLCASSLDLGAISGNTIYFGEGSWLTVV.

The chain uses TRBV10-3 and TRBJ2-2; 12 bases match TRBD1. This CDR3 contains 15 residues. The V and J ends lost 6 bases and 7 bases, in that order; junction bases with no gene match: 6. The V gene's germline CDR1 is ENHRY and CDR2 SYGVKD. The CDR3 loop reads CAIRGTGGESGELFF. The CDR3 nucleotides read TGTGCCATCAGGGGGACAGGGGGCGAGAGCGGGGAGCTGTTTTTT.

V is TRBV7-3 and J is TRBJ2-2, with TRBD2 identical over 9 bases. Germline-derived CDR1 and CDR2 are SGHTA and FQGTGA. V gave up 3 bases and J gave up 1 base; unmatched junction bases: 3. The CDR3 is 16 residues long. This CDR3 is CASSFRLAVNTGELFF. The CDR3 DNA follows: TGTGCCAGCAGCTTTAGACTAGCGGTGAACACCGGGGAGCTGTTTTTT.

The chain joins TRBV6-5 to TRBJ1-5; D is possibly TRBD1 (5 bases). The germline V and J ends were trimmed by 3 bases and 5 bases, with 11 bases remaining between them. The CDR3 runs 14 residues. Germline V gene sequence: CDR1 MNHEY, CDR2 SVGAGI. The DNA of the CDR3 is TGTGCCAGCAGTTATGGAACAGGACATCAGCCCCAGCATTTT. Amino acid sequence: CASSYGTGHQPQHF.

This clone was counted once. The rearrangement links TRBV28 to TRBJ2-1, with TRBD2 matching 16 bases. The germline V gene has CDR1 MDHEN and CDR2 SYDVKM. Trimming at V came to 6 bases and at J to 13 bases, leaving 12 bases not matched to a gene. The CDR3 has 16 amino acids. CDR3 nucleotides: TGTGCCAGCAGCCCGACCGGGACTAGCGGGAGGGCCGAACAGTTCTTC. Its translation is CASSPTGTSGRAEQFF.

The chain recombines TRBV7-9 with TRBJ2-6; D not resolved. Germline CDR1 is SEHNR and CDR2 is FQNEAQ (reference sequence). Trimming removed 1 base at V and 3 bases at J, with 7 bases between. This CDR3 spans 15 amino acids. CDR3 DNA: TGTGCCAGCAGCTTAGGGTCGGGTGGGGCCAACGTCCTGACTTTC. Its protein product is CASSLGSGGANVLTF.

This clone was detected once. The V and J genes are TRBV5-4 and TRBJ1-1, with D possibly matching TRBD1 (6 bases). Trimming left V 2 bases short and J 0 bases short, with 14 bases between. The germline gives CDR1 SGHNT, CDR2 YYREEE (reference sequence). This CDR3 has 16 residues. CDR3 loop: CASSLGQPTLNTEAFF. The CDR3 bases are TGTGCCAGCAGCTTAGGACAGCCTACCCTGAACACTGAAGCTTTCTTT.

This clone was observed a few times. The rearrangement uses TRBV6-1 and TRBJ2-5, with no clear D. V was cut by 1 base and J by 5 bases, with 11 bases left in between. CDR1 and CDR2 (germline): MNHNS, SASEGT. This CDR3 spans 14 amino acids. CDR3 sequence reads: CASSEGWSGETQYF. DNA of the CDR3: TGTGCCAGCAGTGAAGGGTGGTCCGGGGAGACCCAGTACTTC.

This clone has only one observation. The V call is TRBV9, the J call TRBJ1-1; a weak D match, TRBD1 (6 bases). CDR3 length: 11 amino acids. The germline V gene encodes CDR1 SGDLS and CDR2 YYNGEE. Trimming pared 5 bases from V and 7 bases from J, leaving 9 bases between. The CDR3 loop is CASRRGGEAFF. CDR3 coding DNA: TGTGCCAGCAGGAGAGGGGGTGAAGCTTTCTTT.

This clone has only one observation. The J gene is TRBJ2-5, the V gene TRBV5-8; 7 nucleotides match TRBD1. CDR1 is SGHTS and CDR2 is YDEGEE in the germline V gene. V lost 2 bases and J lost 5; bases outside the gene matches: 6. The CDR3 spans 14 residues. The CDR3 DNA reads as TGTGCCAGCAGCTTTAACAGGGGACGGGAGACCCAGTACTTC. Translated: CASSFNRGRETQYF.

The gene calls are TRBV2 and TRBJ1-2; D gene unclear. Trimming removed 8 bases from V and 2 bases from J, with 15 bases in between. Germline V gene lookup returns CDR1 SNHLY and CDR2 FYNNEI. CDR3 length equals 14 residues. CDR3 sequence: CASFEPWRNYGYTF. Here the CDR3 DNA reads TGTGCCAGCTTTGAGCCGTGGCGGAACTATGGCTACACCTTC.

The V and J genes are TRBV7-8 and TRBJ2-7; 7 bases agree with TRBD1. This CDR3 contains 14 residues. Losses at the gene ends were 1 base for V and 2 bases for J; bases not matched to a gene: 2. Germline V gene lookup returns CDR1 SGHVS and CDR2 FQNEAQ. The CDR3 sequence: CASSLGDSTYEQYF. The CDR3 DNA follows: TGTGCCAGCAGCTTAGGGGACAGTACCTACGAGCAGTACTTC.

This clone occurred once. The chain links TRBV19 to TRBJ1-5, with D possibly TRBD1 on 5 matching bases. Germline V gene sequence: CDR1 LNHDA, CDR2 SQIVND (reference sequence). Trimming removed 4 bases from V and 5 bases from J, with 12 bases in between. This CDR3 is built from 14 residues. The CDR3 bases are TGTGCCAGTAGTACTCCCCGGGGGGATCAGCCCCAGCATTTT. Its translation: CASSTPRGDQPQHF.